The 26 T cell receptor beta chains presented below share a single source sample, sequenced in a study of CD8+CD57+ T cells in acquired aplastic anemia. The study profiled TCR beta VDJ and CDR3 using genomic DNA as template. One entry per CDR3 protein results from TCRdb running MiXCR on the reads. There are more than 100,000 distinct CDR3 sequences in the sample; about 48% occur only once, and around 2.5% lies in the top ten. The sequencing input was sorted CD4+, CD8+, or CD8+CD57+ T cells (not recorded which) from PBMCs. These receptors came from a human donor in good health, serving as a control.

This clonotype was observed many times. This chain connects TRBV7-2 to TRBJ2-5, with 7 bases lining up with TRBD2. This CDR3 region has 16 residues. Germline CDR1 reads SGHTA; CDR2 reads FQGNSA. Trimming cost V 1 base and J 4 bases; bases outside gene matches: 9. CDR3 sequence (DNA): TGTGCCAGCAGCTTAGTAGGGCTAGCGGTGGGAGAGACCCAGTACTTC. It is translated as CASSLVGLAVGETQYF.

This clonotype has ten or more counts. The chain recombines TRBV30 with TRBJ1-5; TRBD1 aligns across 9 bases. CDR3 size: 13 residues. V was clipped by 3 bases and J by 5 bases; unmatched bases: 2. Germline CDR1 reads GTSNPN; CDR2 reads SVGIG (reference sequence). In nucleotides, the CDR3 is TGTGCCTGGAGGGGACAGGGAGATCAGCCCCAGCATTTT. Translation: CAWRGQGDQPQHF.

The sample holds many counts of this clonotype. The chain is built from TRBV20-1 and TRBJ1-1, with 8 bases that match TRBD1. Germline V gene sequence: CDR1 DFQATT, CDR2 SNEGSKA (reference sequence). The V gene end was trimmed by 4 bases and the J gene end by 1 base; junction bases not matched to a gene: 11. The CDR3 length is 16 residues. The CDR3 here is CSATTGGWGKNTEAFF. Here the CDR3 DNA reads TGCAGTGCTACCACAGGGGGGTGGGGGAAGAACACTGAAGCTTTCTTT.

The table lists this clonotype with a few counts. Being one base from a much bigger clone, this may be a read error. This rearrangement joins TRBV11-3 to TRBJ2-1, with unresolved D. The germline V gene encodes CDR1 SGHNT and CDR2 YENEEA. CDR3 length: 14 amino acids. For the CDR3, the DNA is TGTGCCAGCAGTCGAAGGGTAGTAGGCTATGAGCAGCTCTTC. Its protein product is CASSRRVVGYEQLF.

This clonotype was detected a few times. The chain employs TRBV24-1 and TRBJ2-1, with D perhaps TRBD2 (5 bases). Germline assignment: CDR1 KGHDR and CDR2 SFDVKD. CDR3 length equals 12 residues. V was clipped by 5 bases and J by 6 bases, with 7 bases between them. The CDR3 spells CATSARGNEQFF. The CDR3 coding sequence is TGTGCCACCAGTGCTCGGGGCAATGAGCAGTTCTTC.

The chain employs TRBV7-9 and TRBJ1-1; 7 bases agree with TRBD1. CDR3 size: 14 residues. With 2 bases clipped from V and 7 bases from J, the junction kept 7 bases outside the gene matches. From germline, CDR1 is SEHNR and CDR2 FQNEAQ (reference sequence). The CDR3: CASSLRQTGIEAFF. In DNA form, the CDR3 reads TGTGCCAGCAGCTTACGCCAGACAGGGATTGAAGCTTTCTTT. Full variable domain (missing parts from reference TRBV7-9 and TRBJ1-1): DTGVSQNPRHKITKRGQNVTFRCDPISEHNRLYWYRQTLGQGPEFLTYFQNEAQLEKSRLLSDRFSAERPKGSFSTLEIQRTEQGDSAMYLCASSLRQTGIEAFFGQGTRLTVV.

Details on this clonotype: The junction departs from germline at one end; a sequencing error may be responsible. The rearrangement links TRBV19 to TRBJ1-1, with TRBD1 as a possible D gene (6 bases). Germline assignment: CDR1 LNHDA and CDR2 SQIVND (reference sequence). The CDR3 has 14 residues. CDR3 nucleotide sequence: TGTGCTAGTACGTCAGGGGCAGACCACACTGAAGCTTTCTTT. Translation gives CASTSGADHTEAFF.

The table lists this clonotype with many counts. The V call is TRBV5-1, the J call TRBJ2-3; D possibly corresponds to TRBD2 (6 bases). Germline V gene lookup returns CDR1 SGHRS and CDR2 YFSETQ. Trimming removed 4 bases from V and 4 bases from J, with 19 bases in between. The CDR3 totals 16 residues. CDR3 nucleotides: TGCGCCAGCAGCCCCGGGACTTTAGAGACGGCAGATACGCAGTATTTT. Its translation: CASSPGTLETADTQYF.

This clonotype has at least ten counts. V and J are TRBV29-1 and TRBJ1-4; a weak D match, TRBD1 (6 bases). This CDR3 is 17 amino acids long. V lost 7 bases and J lost 3, with 24 bases in between. From germline, CDR1 is SQVTM and CDR2 ANQGSEA. The DNA for the CDR3 is TGCAGCGCCCGACAGGCGTTAGGTATCGGGGCTAATGAAAAACTGTTTTTT. Its protein product is CSARQALGIGANEKLFF.

The chain joins TRBV11-1 to TRBJ2-3; the D gene could be TRBD1 or TRBD2 (6 bases each). The V end lost 1 base, the J end lost 6 bases, and 14 bases lay between the germline ends. The CDR3 is 15 residues long. Per the germline V gene, CDR1 is SGHAT and CDR2 is FQDESV (reference sequence). CDR3 region: CASSLVGGGSDTQYF. The CDR3 nucleotides read TGTGCCAGCAGCTTAGTAGGAGGGGGATCCGATACGCAGTATTTT.

This clonotype has only a few counts. This sequence joins TRBV18 and TRBJ2-2; 7 bases align to TRBD1. V lost 3 bases to trimming and J lost 0 bases; unmatched junction nucleotides: 4. This CDR3 region has 16 residues. CDR1 is KGHSH and CDR2 is LQKENI in the germline V gene. CDR3 loop: CASSPKGTANTGELFF. As DNA, the CDR3 is TGTGCCAGCTCACCGAAAGGGACAGCGAACACCGGGGAGCTGTTTTTT.

This clonotype showed up just once. This rearrangement joins TRBV7-9 to TRBJ1-2; no definite D call. The CDR3 loop spans 14 amino acids. CDR1 and CDR2 from the germline V gene are SEHNR and FQNEAQ (reference sequence). Trimming took off 5 bases at V and 6 bases at J, with 16 bases between the two ends. DNA of the CDR3: TGTGCCAGCAGCCACACTAGGGAAGTGGATGGCTACACCTTC. This sequence encodes CASSHTREVDGYTF.

This clonotype occurred many times. V and J are TRBV7-3 and TRBJ2-6; D call uncertain. CDR1 SGHTA and CDR2 FQGTGA come from the germline V gene. The V and J ends lost 2 bases and 1 base respectively, with 9 bases between them. The CDR3 is made up of 16 amino acids. The CDR3 DNA reads TGTGCCAGCAGCTTAGCCCCGCTATCTGGGGCCAACGTCCTGACTTTC. Its translation: CASSLAPLSGANVLTF.

This chain links TRBV24-1 with TRBJ1-6; D gene ambiguous. CDR1 is KGHDR and CDR2 is SFDVKD in the germline V gene. This CDR3 has 13 residues. The CDR3 is CTDREFYNSPLHF. The CDR3 coding sequence is TGTACCGACCGGGAGTTCTATAATTCACCCCTCCACTTT.

In this sample, this clonotype turned up a few times. A much larger clone lies a single base off, so this may be a read error. This sequence joins TRBV5-1 and TRBJ1-2; weak D call: TRBD1 (6 bases). Germline CDR1 SGHRS, CDR2 YFSETQ. V was clipped by 4 bases and J by 4 bases, with 20 bases between them. The CDR3 spans 16 residues. Here the CDR3 DNA reads TGCGCCAGCAGCCCACTCCAAGGGCGGGGGCTCTATGGCTACACCTTC. Translation: CASSPLQGRGLYGYTF.

This clonotype was seen only once. A junction end diverges from the germline sequence, so it may reflect a read error. V usage is TRBV7-8 and J usage is TRBJ1-4, with D possibly being TRBD1 (6 bases). CDR3 length equals 14 residues. CDR1 is SGHVS, CDR2 FQNEAQ, per germline. The CDR3 DNA reads TGTGCCAGCAGCTCAGGACAGTCTTATGAAAAACCGTTTTTT. Translating it yields CASSSGQSYEKPFF. The full variable domain, with the rest looked up from reference TRBV7-8 and TRBJ1-4, is GAGVSQSPRYKVAKRGQDVALRCDPISGHVSLFWYQQALGQGPEFLTYFQNEAQLDKSGLPSDRFFAERPEGSVSTLKIQRTQQEDSAVYLCASSSGQSYEKPFFGSGTQLSVL.

This clonotype has ten or more counts. The CDR3 reads CASSGSLAVTNTGELFF. The CDR3 nucleotides read TGCGCCAGCAGCGGATCTCTAGCGGTCACGAACACCGGGGAGCTGTTTTTT. The chain carries TRBV4-1 and TRBJ2-2; 7 bases align to TRBD2. This CDR3 region has 17 residues. The germline CDR1 and CDR2 sequences are MGHRA and YSYEKL. Unmatched junction bases numbered 9, after V lost 5 bases and J lost 0 bases.

Ten or more counts support this clonotype. V is TRBV5-1 and J is TRBJ2-7; no reliable D call. Germline V gene sequence: CDR1 SGHRS, CDR2 YFSETQ. The CDR3 consists of 14 residues. V lost 0 bases and J lost 7, with 14 bases in between. The CDR3 nucleotides are TGCGCCAGCAGCTTGGAGGATAATTCGCAGGAGCAGTACTTC. It specifies CASSLEDNSQEQYF.

DNA for the CDR3: TGTGCCAGCAGTTACTCTAAAAGGGGCCTTTTAGGGGGGAATGAGCAGTTCTTC. Protein: CASSYSKRGLLGGNEQFF. The chain uses TRBV6-2 or TRBV6-3 and TRBJ2-1; the D call may be TRBD1 or TRBD2 (6 bases each). V lost 0 bases and J 7 bases, leaving 22 bases between the germline ends. CDR3 length: 18 residues. The germline gives CDR1 MNHEY, CDR2 SVGEGT.

This clonotype was counted a few times. A read error may explain this, as a much larger clone is one base away. The chain employs TRBV20-1 and TRBJ2-2, with a weak D call TRBD2 (6 bases). V was shortened by 0 bases and J by 9 bases, with 17 bases between the two germline ends. The CDR3 has 15 amino acids. CDR1 and CDR2 from the germline V gene are DFQATT and SNEGSKA (reference sequence). The CDR3, as DNA: TGCAGTGCTAGAGATCCGGGGACTCAAACCAGGGAGCTGTTTTTT. Protein sequence: CSARDPGTQTRELFF.

This clonotype was observed at least ten times. The chain uses TRBV7-3 and TRBJ2-3, with D possibly being TRBD1 (5 bases). The ends were cut back, 4 bases at V and 3 bases at J, with 8 bases in the middle. Germline V gives CDR1 SGHTA, CDR2 FQGTGA. The CDR3 sequence is 13 residues long. CDR3 region: CASSSRQTDTQYF. CDR3 in DNA: TGTGCCAGCAGCTCCCGACAGACAGATACGCAGTATTTT.

Ten or more counts support this clonotype. V usage is TRBV11-2 and J usage is TRBJ2-3; the D gene could be TRBD1 or TRBD2 (6 bases each). The CDR3 runs 15 residues. Between the trimmed V and J ends, which lost 1 base and 4 bases, there was a span of 12 bases. Germline CDR1 and CDR2: SGHAT and FQNNGV. In DNA form, the CDR3 reads TGTGCCAGCAGCTTAGTAGGGGGGCAAGCAGATACGCAGTATTTT. Amino acids: CASSLVGGQADTQYF.

The chain carries TRBV15 and TRBJ1-6; no clear D gene. V lost 0 bases, J lost 10 bases, and 7 bases lay in between. The CDR3 covers 13 residues. The germline V gene has CDR1 LNHNV and CDR2 YYDKDF (reference sequence). CDR3 sequence: CATSREGNSPLHF. The DNA for the CDR3 is TGTGCCACCAGCAGAGAGGGGAACTCACCCCTCCACTTT.

This clonotype has a count of ten or more. This chain joins TRBV9 and TRBJ1-4; 7 bases line up with TRBD1. The CDR3 is 13 amino acids. Trimming took 0 bases from V and 14 from J; bases not matched to a gene: 7. Germline V lookup: CDR1 SGDLS, CDR2 YYNGEE. CDR3 protein: CASSVAPGQQLFF. In DNA form, the CDR3 reads TGTGCCAGCAGCGTAGCGCCGGGACAGCAGCTGTTTTTT.

This clonotype was seen at least ten times. The CDR3 DNA sequence: TGCGCCAGCAGCCAAGTTGACCGGGGCACTGAAGCTTTCTTT. Encoded protein: CASSQVDRGTEAFF. This sequence joins TRBV4-1 and TRBJ1-1; D is ambiguous. Germline CDR1 reads MGHRA; CDR2 reads YSYEKL. This CDR3 comprises 14 residues. The V and J ends lost 1 base and 4 bases respectively, with 10 bases between them.

The chain links TRBV10-2 to TRBJ2-7, with D possibly matching TRBD1 (6 bases). The germline V and J ends were trimmed by 3 bases and 5 bases, with 11 bases remaining between them. The CDR3 sequence is 13 residues long. CDR1 is WSHSY and CDR2 is SAAADI in the germline V gene. In DNA form, the CDR3 reads TGCGCCAGCAGTGATAAGGGGGTACACGAGCAGTACTTC. Translating gives CASSDKGVHEQYF.